These 13 T cell receptor beta chains were sequenced from one sample in a study of T-cell reconstitution after alpha-beta-depleted transplantation in children (dated by TCRdb to between 2015 and 2016). The meaning of the sample's treatment or condition label: allogeneic hematopoietic cell transplantation with graft depleted of TCRalphabeta T cells and CD19 B cells. The method behind the library was PCR. Sequencing instrument: Illumina HiSeq 2500. To normalize quantification of the TCRbeta repertoire, the TCR libraries were built with molecular barcoding that relied on unique molecular identifiers. TCRdb trimmed public reads at Q25 via fastp, called clones via MiXCR and kept in-frame beta chains. Under each unique CDR3 protein, matching rows form one entry showing the most common genes and DNA. This sample gives fewer than 750,000 distinct CDR3 sequences in total; more than 20% of them show up just once. Of the sample, approximately 39% falls within the top ten clones.

Sequenced material: PBMCs, taken before TCRalphabeta/CD19-depleted stem cell transplant. These receptors were taken from a boy under three years old with Wiskott-Aldrich syndrome, due to receive a stem cell transplant.

The chain joins TRBV20-1 to TRBJ2-5, with a possible D match to TRBD2 (9 bases). Per germline, CDR1 DFQATT and CDR2 SNEGSKA (reference sequence). V lost 8 bases and J 8 bases, leaving 24 bases between the germline ends. The CDR3 runs 14 residues. CDR3 sequence (DNA): TGCAGTACAGGACAGGGTCTAGCGGGATTTACCCAGTACTTC. Translated: CSTGQGLAGFTQYF.

This clonotype showed up just a few times. V usage is TRBV6-1 and J usage is TRBJ2-7, with D possibly TRBD1 on 6 matching bases. The CDR3 has 15 amino acids. The germline CDR1 and CDR2 sequences are MNHNS and SASEGT. V was clipped by 6 bases and J by 1 base, with 16 bases between them. CDR3 amino acids: CASRSDSPFSYEQYF. The CDR3 DNA is TGTGCCAGCAGATCGGACAGCCCCTTTTCCTACGAGCAGTACTTC.

The chain carries TRBV30 and TRBJ1-5; 7 nucleotides match TRBD1. The CDR3 totals 13 residues. J was trimmed by 3 bases and V by 4 bases; bases with no gene match: 3. CDR1 is GTSNPN and CDR2 is SVGIG in the germline V gene (reference sequence). The CDR3 loop reads CAWTGGVNQPQHF. CDR3 bases: TGTGCCTGGACAGGGGGAGTCAATCAGCCCCAGCATTTT.

This clonotype showed up just once. This rearrangement joins TRBV11-1 to TRBJ2-3, with 14 positions matching TRBD2. The CDR3 spans 18 residues. Germline V gives CDR1 SGHAT, CDR2 FQDESV (reference sequence). The junction had 11 bases not matched to a gene; V was cut back by 7 bases and J by 2 bases. This chain's CDR3 is CASTPGLAGANPTDTQYF. Here the CDR3 DNA reads TGTGCCAGCACCCCGGGACTAGCGGGAGCTAATCCCACAGATACGCAGTATTTT.

This clonotype was detected only a few times. The genes are TRBV12-3 or TRBV12-4 and TRBJ1-2; D remains unclear. CDR3 length: 13 residues. V was trimmed by 1 base and J by 5 bases, leaving 8 bases between them. CDR3 bases: TGTGCCAGCAGTTTAGGTCGTTCTTATGGCTACACCTTC. Its translation is CASSLGRSYGYTF.

The chain combines TRBV19 with TRBJ2-1; D not resolved. Per the germline V gene, CDR1 is LNHDA and CDR2 is SQIVND (reference sequence). V gave up 3 bases and J gave up 1 base, with 10 bases separating them. There are 15 residues in the CDR3. CDR3 coding DNA: TGTGCCAGTAGTATCATGCGGAAGTCCTACAATGAGCAGTTCTTC. Translated: CASSIMRKSYNEQFF. The whole variable domain, remainder taken from reference TRBV19 and TRBJ2-1, is DGGITQSPKYLFRKEGQNVTLSCEQNLNHDAMYWYRQDPGQGLRLIYYSQIVNDFQKGDIAEGYSVSREKKESFPLTVTSAQKNPTAFYLCASSIMRKSYNEQFFGPGTRLTVL.

The CDR3 sequence: CASAPAAGKLGYTF. As DNA, the CDR3 is TGCGCCAGCGCCCCTGCGGCAGGGAAACTTGGCTACACCTTC. The chain carries TRBV5-1 and TRBJ1-2, with D possibly matching TRBD1 (5 bases). The CDR3 has 14 residues. Germline assignment: CDR1 SGHRS and CDR2 YFSETQ. The germline V and J ends were trimmed by 7 bases and 7 bases, with 20 bases remaining between them.

This clonotype was observed a few times. V usage is TRBV6-4 and J usage is TRBJ2-3; TRBD2 aligns across 11 bases. V was pared by 6 bases and J by 3 bases, with 2 bases of the junction left unmatched. CDR1 and CDR2 (germline): MRHNA, SNTAGT. This CDR3 contains 14 residues. The CDR3 sequence is CASSTSGSTDTQYF. The CDR3 DNA follows: TGTGCCAGCAGCACTAGCGGGAGTACAGATACGCAGTATTTT.

The genes are TRBV27 and TRBJ2-1; 12 positions agree with TRBD1. V dropped 3 bases and J dropped 8; count of bases not matched to a gene: 5. There are 15 residues in the CDR3. In germline, CDR1 is MNHEY, CDR2 SMNVEV (reference sequence). The CDR3 bases are TGTGCCAGCAGTTTGTTGGGACAGGGGGCCGATGAGCAGTTCTTC. The encoded protein is CASSLLGQGADEQFF.

This clonotype was detected only a few times. This chain links TRBV5-6 with TRBJ2-1; TRBD2 matches 8 bases. The CDR3 spans 14 residues. V trimming: 0 bases; J trimming: 6 bases; junction bases outside the gene matches: 2. Germline-derived CDR1 and CDR2 are SGHDT and YYEEEE. The CDR3 here is CASSLGLAINEQFF. As DNA, the CDR3 is TGTGCCAGCAGCTTGGGACTAGCGATCAATGAGCAGTTCTTC.

This clonotype was detected only a few times. V and J are TRBV6-1 and TRBJ1-5; maybe TRBD1 (5 bases). This CDR3 contains 14 residues. V was shortened by 6 bases and J by 6 bases, with 15 bases between the two germline ends. Germline V gene lookup returns CDR1 MNHNS and CDR2 SASEGT. The CDR3 DNA reads as TGTGCCAGCAGCGTCGCAGGGCACGGTCAGCCCCAGCATTTT. As protein: CASSVAGHGQPQHF.

This clonotype was counted a few times. V is TRBV5-5 and J is TRBJ1-6; no clear D gene. The CDR3 contains 17 residues. The V gene lost 1 base and the J gene lost 9 bases, with 20 bases spanning the gap. Germline V gene lookup returns CDR1 SGHKS and CDR2 YYEKEE (reference sequence). CDR3 bases: TGTGCCAGCAGCTTGATGGCGGCGCCCAACACTGGTTCACCCCTCCACTTT. Encoded protein: CASSLMAAPNTGSPLHF. The whole variable domain, filled in from reference TRBV5-5 and TRBJ1-6, reads DAGVTQSPTHLIKTRGQQVTLRCSPISGHKSVSWYQQVLGQGPQFIFQYYEKEERGRGNFPDRFSARQFPNYSSELNVNALLLGDSALYLCASSLMAAPNTGSPLHFGNGTRLTVT.

The chain has TRBV6-2 or TRBV6-3 and TRBJ2-2; perhaps TRBD1 as D (5 bases). V lost 2 bases and J lost 6, with 10 bases in between. Germline-derived CDR1 and CDR2 are MNHEY and SVGEGT. The CDR3 is 14 residues long. CDR3: CASSYSFRAGELFF. For the CDR3, the DNA is TGTGCCAGCAGTTACAGTTTCAGGGCCGGGGAGCTGTTTTTT.